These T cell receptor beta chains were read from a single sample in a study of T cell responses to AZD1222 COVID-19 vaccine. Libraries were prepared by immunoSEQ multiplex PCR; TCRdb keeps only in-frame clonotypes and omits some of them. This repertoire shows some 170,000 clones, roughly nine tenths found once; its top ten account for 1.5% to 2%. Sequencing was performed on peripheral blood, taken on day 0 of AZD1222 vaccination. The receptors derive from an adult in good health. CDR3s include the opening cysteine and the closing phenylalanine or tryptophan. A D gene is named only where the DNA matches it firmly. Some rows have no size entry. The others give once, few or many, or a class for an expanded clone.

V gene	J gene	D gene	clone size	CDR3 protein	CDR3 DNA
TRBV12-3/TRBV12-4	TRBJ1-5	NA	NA	CASKGRNQPQHF	TGTGCCAGCAAGGGAAGGAATCAGCCCCAGCATTTT
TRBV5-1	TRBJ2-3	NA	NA	CASRGKQDPFTDTQYF	TGCGCCAGCAGAGGGAAGCAGGACCCATTCACAGATACGCAGTATTTT
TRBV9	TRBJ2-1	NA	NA	CASSVPSSGSSQSNNEQFF	TGTGCCAGCAGCGTCCCCTCTAGTGGGAGTTCACAATCCAACAATGAGCAGTTCTTC
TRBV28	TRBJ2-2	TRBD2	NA	CASIYSGGANTGELFF	TGTGCCAGCATATATAGCGGGGGGGCGAACACCGGGGAGCTGTTTTTT
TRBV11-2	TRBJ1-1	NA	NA	CASSSGGDTEAFF	TGTGCCAGCAGCTCTGGGGGGGACACTGAAGCTTTCTTT
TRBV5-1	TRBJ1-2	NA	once	CASSSGIPNYGYTF	TGCGCCAGCAGCTCGGGGATTCCTAACTATGGCTACACCTTC
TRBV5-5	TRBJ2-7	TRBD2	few	CASSLAGTSGSGQYF	TGTGCCAGCAGCTTGGCAGGGACTAGCGGGAGTGGGCAGTACTTC
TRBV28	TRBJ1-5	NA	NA	CASSLISNQPQHF	TGTGCCAGCAGCCTTATTAGCAATCAGCCCCAGCATTTT
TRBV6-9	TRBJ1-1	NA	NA	CASSSPGTGGTEAFF	TGTGCCAGCAGTTCACCCGGGACGGGGGGCACTGAAGCTTTCTTT
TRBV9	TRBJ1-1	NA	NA	CASSVAQGNTEAFF	TGTGCCAGCAGCGTAGCTCAGGGAAACACTGAAGCTTTCTTT
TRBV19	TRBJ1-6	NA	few	CASREGGQSSPLHF	TGTGCCAGTCGCGAGGGGGGACAATCTTCACCCCTCCACTTT
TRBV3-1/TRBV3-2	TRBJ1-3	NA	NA	CASSADGQPGNTIYF	TGTGCCAGCAGCGCAGACGGACAGCCTGGAAACACCATATATTTT
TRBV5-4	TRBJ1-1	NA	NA	CASSPLPSDSAGANTEAFF	TGTGCCAGCAGCCCGTTACCCTCAGATAGCGCCGGGGCCAACACTGAAGCTTTCTTT
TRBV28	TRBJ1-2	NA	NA	CASSLQKAGGDLRGYTF	TGTGCCAGCAGTTTGCAGAAGGCGGGGGGCGACCTTCGGGGCTACACCTTC
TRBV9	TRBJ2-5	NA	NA	CASSREETQYF	TGTGCCAGCAGCCGGGAAGAGACCCAGTACTTC
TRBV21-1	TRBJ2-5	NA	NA	CASSKKVFWGKSGTQYF	TGTGCCAGCAGCAAAAAGGTATTTTGGGGGAAAAGCGGGACCCAGTACTTC
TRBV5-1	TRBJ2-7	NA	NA	CASRREGGGNEQYF	TGCGCCAGCAGACGAGAGGGGGGAGGCAACGAGCAGTACTTC
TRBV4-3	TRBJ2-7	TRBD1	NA	CASSRGLGTGVSYEQYF	TGCGCCAGCAGCCGGGGGTTGGGGACAGGGGTCTCCTACGAGCAGTACTTC
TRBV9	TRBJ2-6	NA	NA	CASSVVRGGFSGANVLTF	TGTGCCAGCAGCGTAGTCAGGGGAGGATTCTCTGGGGCCAACGTCCTGACTTTC
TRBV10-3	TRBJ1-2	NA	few	CAITILGSYGYTF	TGTGCCATCACCATACTAGGGAGCTATGGCTACACCTTC
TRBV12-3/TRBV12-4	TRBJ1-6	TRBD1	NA	CASSRTGNSPLHF	TGTGCCAGCAGTCGGACAGGGAATTCACCCCTCCACTTT
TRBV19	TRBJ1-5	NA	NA	CASSIKVGRNQPQHF	TGTGCCAGTAGTATTAAGGTCGGTCGAAATCAGCCCCAGCATTTT
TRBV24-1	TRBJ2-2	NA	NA	CATGDRTNTGELFF	TGTGCCACAGGGGACCGAACGAACACCGGGGAGCTGTTTTTT
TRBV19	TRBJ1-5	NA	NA	CATQEGQGNQPQHF	TGTGCCACCCAAGAGGGGCAGGGGAATCAGCCCCAGCATTTT
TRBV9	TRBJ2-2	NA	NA	CASSGTSPRGGELFF	TGTGCCAGCAGCGGGACCTCCCCTAGGGGCGGGGAGCTGTTTTTT
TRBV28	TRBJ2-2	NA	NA	CASTGYTGELFF	TGTGCCAGCACCGGCTATACCGGGGAGCTGTTTTTT
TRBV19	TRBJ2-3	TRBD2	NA	CASRGLAGAGDTQYF	TGTGCCAGTCGGGGACTAGCGGGAGCAGGAGATACGCAGTATTTT
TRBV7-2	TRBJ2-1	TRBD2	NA	CASSSGLAGVLFF	TGTGCCAGCAGCTCCGGACTAGCGGGAGTGCTGTTCTTC
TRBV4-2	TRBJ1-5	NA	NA	CASSQEHLQPQHF	TGTGCCAGCAGCCAAGAACACCTTCAGCCCCAGCATTTT
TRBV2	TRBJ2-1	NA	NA	CASSGDGVNEQFF	TGTGCCAGCAGTGGGGACGGGGTCAATGAGCAGTTCTTC
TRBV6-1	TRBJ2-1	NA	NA	CASSGPGRAGLPWDEQFF	TGTGCCAGCAGTGGTCCGGGTAGGGCGGGTCTCCCCTGGGATGAGCAGTTCTTC
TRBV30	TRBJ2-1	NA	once	CAWSRQVNEQFF	TGTGCCTGGAGTAGACAGGTTAATGAGCAGTTCTTC
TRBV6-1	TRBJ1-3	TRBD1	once	CASSVQGVSSGNTIYF	TGTGCCAGCAGTGTACAGGGGGTGAGCTCTGGAAACACCATATATTTT
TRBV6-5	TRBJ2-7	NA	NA	CATDSRQGSSYEQYF	TGTGCCACCGACTCTCGGCAGGGTAGCTCCTACGAGCAGTACTTC
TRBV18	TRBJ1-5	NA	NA	CASSPTGNNQPQHF	TGTGCCAGCTCACCCACAGGGAACAATCAGCCCCAGCATTTT
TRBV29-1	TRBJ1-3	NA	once	CSAATGPSSGNTIYF	TGCAGCGCCGCAACCGGGCCATCCTCTGGAAACACCATATATTTT
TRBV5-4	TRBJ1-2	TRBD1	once	CASSPGQGALYGYTF	TGTGCCAGCAGCCCGGGACAGGGGGCCCTCTATGGCTACACCTTC
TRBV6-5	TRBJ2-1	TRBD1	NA	CASNDRGSSYNEQFF	TGTGCCAGCAACGACAGGGGGAGCTCCTACAATGAGCAGTTCTTC
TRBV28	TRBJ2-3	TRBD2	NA	CASSLFRTRASTDTQYF	TGTGCCAGCAGTTTGTTCCGGACTAGGGCGAGCACAGATACGCAGTATTTT
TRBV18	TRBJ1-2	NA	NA	CASSPQGQTTNYGYTF	TGTGCCAGCTCACCGCAAGGACAGACGACTAACTATGGCTACACCTTC
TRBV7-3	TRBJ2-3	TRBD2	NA	CASSPGTRGDTQYF	TGTGCCAGCAGCCCGGGGACTAGGGGGGATACGCAGTATTTT
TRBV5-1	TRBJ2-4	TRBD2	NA	CASSFKSGTGIQYF	TGCGCCAGCAGCTTTAAAAGCGGGACGGGCATTCAGTACTTC
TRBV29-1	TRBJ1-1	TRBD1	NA	CSVDGQGSYTEAFF	TGCAGCGTTGATGGACAGGGGTCGTACACTGAAGCTTTCTTT
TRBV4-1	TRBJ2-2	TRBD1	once	CASSQGDRGDTGELFF	TGCGCCAGCAGCCAAGGGGACAGGGGGGACACCGGGGAGCTGTTTTTT
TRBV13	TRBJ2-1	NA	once	CASSLRRGTYNEQFF	TGTGCCAGCAGTCTCCGGCGGGGAACCTACAATGAGCAGTTCTTC
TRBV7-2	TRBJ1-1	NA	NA	CASRGDTSEAFF	TGTGCCAGCAGAGGAGACACCTCTGAAGCTTTCTTT
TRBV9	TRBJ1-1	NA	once	CASSVVGVGSSTEAFF	TGTGCCAGCAGCGTAGTAGGTGTGGGCTCGAGCACTGAAGCTTTCTTT
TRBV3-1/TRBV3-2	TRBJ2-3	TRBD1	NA	CASSEMRGRTDTQYF	TGTGCCAGCAGCGAAATGAGGGGGCGCACAGATACGCAGTATTTT
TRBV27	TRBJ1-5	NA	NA	CASQHRGLLSNQPQHF	TGTGCCAGCCAACACCGAGGGCTGCTGAGCAATCAGCCCCAGCATTTT
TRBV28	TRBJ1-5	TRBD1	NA	CASSDGQVSNQPQHF	TGTGCCAGCAGTGATGGACAGGTTAGCAATCAGCCCCAGCATTTT
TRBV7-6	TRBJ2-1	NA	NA	CASSPSLGSGLGNEQFF	TGTGCCAGCAGCCCCTCGTTGGGGTCAGGCTTGGGGAATGAGCAGTTCTTC
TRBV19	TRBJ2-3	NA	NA	CASSMRLPSTDTQYF	TGTGCCAGTAGTATGAGACTACCTAGCACAGATACGCAGTATTTT
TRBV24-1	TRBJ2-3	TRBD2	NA	CATSDRTRSGTDTQYF	TGTGCCACCAGTGATCGGACTAGGTCCGGCACAGATACGCAGTATTTT
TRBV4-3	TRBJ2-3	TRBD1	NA	CASSQDSGTGGDTQYF	TGCGCCAGCAGCCAAGATAGCGGGACAGGGGGAGATACGCAGTATTTT
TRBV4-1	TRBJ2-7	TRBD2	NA	CASSQTSGITYEQYF	TGCGCCAGCAGCCAGACTAGCGGGATCACCTACGAGCAGTACTTC